Each of the 13 T cell receptor beta chains below was sequenced from the same sample in a study of control samples from healthy donors and cancer patients. The table came from immunoSEQ multiplex PCR; TCRdb's copy has only in-frame clones and leaves some out. There are 60,000 to 75,000 clones in the sample; about 87% occur only once, and 28% lies in the top ten. The sample consisted of blood. Every receptor here comes from a man aged 45-65 years in good health.

This clone was picked up one time. The V and J genes are TRBV7-3 and TRBJ2-5; possibly TRBD1 or TRBD2 for D (6 bases each). The CDR3 totals 17 residues. CDR1 is SGHTA and CDR2 is FQGTGA in the germline V gene. Trimming removed 5 bases at V and 1 base at J, with 20 bases between. Here the CDR3 reads CASSAKTGLSVQETQYF. The DNA for the CDR3 is TGTGCCAGCAGCGCTAAGACAGGACTAAGCGTCCAAGAGACCCAGTACTTC.

This clone was counted once. The rearrangement joins TRBV29-1 to TRBJ2-3; D is unclear. Germline lookup yields CDR1 SQVTM and CDR2 ANQGSEA. The CDR3 extends over 12 amino acids. The V and J ends lost 0 bases and 3 bases respectively, with 4 bases between them. The CDR3 loop is CSVEERTDTQYF. In nucleotides, the CDR3 is TGCAGCGTTGAAGAAAGGACAGATACGCAGTATTTT.

This clone was detected once. The chain recombines TRBV29-1 with TRBJ2-1, with D perhaps being TRBD1 or TRBD2 (5 bases each). Trimming took 7 bases from V and 0 from J, leaving 16 bases between them. Germline assignment: CDR1 SQVTM and CDR2 ANQGSEA. This CDR3 is built from 15 residues. The CDR3, as DNA: TGCAGCGGTGGATTCGGGGCTAGCTCCTACAATGAGCAGTTCTTC. Encoded protein: CSGGFGASSYNEQFF.

This clone was counted between two and nine times. As DNA, the CDR3 is TGTGCCAGCAGCCCACGGGCTTCCGGGTCCGACGAGCAGTACTTC. Its protein product is CASSPRASGSDEQYF. This sequence joins TRBV9 and TRBJ2-7, with D hard to call. Trimming cost V 4 bases and J 5 bases, with 19 bases left between them. The CDR3 length is 15 residues. Looked up from germline, CDR1 is SGDLS and CDR2 is YYNGEE. Supplemented by reference TRBV9 and TRBJ2-7, the full variable domain reads DSGVTQTPKHLITATGQRVTLRCSPRSGDLSVYWYQQSLDQGLQFLIQYYNGEERAKGNILERFSAQQFPDLHSELNLSSLELGDSALYFCASSPRASGSDEQYFGPGTRLTVT.

This clone has more than one count but fewer than ten. The chain combines TRBV7-3 with TRBJ2-1; D unclear. Germline V gene lookup returns CDR1 SGHTA and CDR2 FQGTGA. This CDR3 comprises 13 residues. Trimming took off 1 base at V and 0 bases at J, with 1 base between the two ends. CDR3 sequence: CASSLNSYNEQFF. As DNA, the CDR3 is TGTGCCAGCAGCTTAAACTCCTACAATGAGCAGTTCTTC.

The chain employs TRBV7-9 and TRBJ2-5; no firm D call. The CDR3 sequence is 14 residues long. The V end was cut by 3 bases, the J end by 2 bases, with 10 bases between. Germline V gene sequence: CDR1 SEHNR, CDR2 FQNEAQ (reference sequence). The CDR3 loop reads CASSFPRLQETQYF. CDR3 coding DNA: TGTGCCAGCAGCTTTCCCAGGTTGCAAGAGACCCAGTACTTC.

This chain uses TRBV18 with TRBJ1-1; D is unresolved. Trimming left V 6 bases short and J 3 bases short, with 2 bases between. The V gene's germline CDR1 is KGHSH and CDR2 LQKENI. The CDR3 runs to 10 residues. The CDR3 protein is CASSYTEAFF. The CDR3 DNA reads as TGTGCCAGCTCGTACACTGAAGCTTTCTTT.

J is TRBJ2-5 and V is TRBV10-3; D may match TRBD1 or TRBD2 (5 bases each). Per the germline V gene, CDR1 is ENHRY and CDR2 is SYGVKD. The CDR3 sequence is 15 residues long. V lost 0 bases to trimming and J lost 5 bases, with 13 bases between them. The DNA for the CDR3 is TGTGCCATCAGTGAGTCTGCAGGGTCGGGGGAGACCCAGTACTTC. Its protein is CAISESAGSGETQYF.

V usage is TRBV4-3 and J usage is TRBJ2-3, with 7 nucleotides matching TRBD1. The V gene end was trimmed by 3 bases and the J gene end by 4 bases; junction bases not matched to a gene: 7. The CDR3 sequence is 15 residues long. Germline lookup yields CDR1 LGHNA and CDR2 YSLEER. The CDR3 spells CASSQSDRAPDTQYF. The DNA for the CDR3 is TGCGCCAGCAGCCAGTCAGACAGGGCCCCAGATACGCAGTATTTT.

This chain joins TRBV2 and TRBJ1-5, with unresolved D. Germline-derived CDR1 and CDR2 are SNHLY and FYNNEI. The CDR3 has 15 residues. Trimming left V 3 bases short and J 2 bases short, with 11 bases between. CDR3 in amino acids: CASSDTPSGNQPQHF. Here the CDR3 DNA reads TGTGCCAGCAGTGACACGCCAAGCGGCAATCAGCCCCAGCATTTT.

V is TRBV11-3 and J is TRBJ1-4; D is uncertain. Trimming cost V 4 bases and J 7 bases, with 13 bases left between them. Germline V gene lookup returns CDR1 SGHNT and CDR2 YENEEA. CDR3 size: 14 residues. For the CDR3, the DNA is TGTGCCAGCAGCTCCGACACCCTGAGTGAAAAACTGTTTTTT. Amino acids: CASSSDTLSEKLFF.

The rearrangement uses TRBV30 and TRBJ2-7; TRBD2 agrees at 8 bases. Losses at the gene ends were 7 bases for V and 0 bases for J; bases not matched to a gene: 5. The CDR3 spans 13 residues. Germline V CDR1 and CDR2: GTSNPN, SVGIG (reference sequence). The CDR3 DNA sequence: TGTGCCTTCGCCGGGACTAGCTCCTACGAGCAGTACTTC. Protein sequence: CAFAGTSSYEQYF.

V gene TRBV6-1 combines with J gene TRBJ1-6, with TRBD1 matching 9 bases. This CDR3 region has 16 residues. The junction had 10 bases not matched to a gene; V was cut back by 3 bases and J by 10 bases. Germline V gives CDR1 MNHNS, CDR2 SASEGT. CDR3 nucleotide sequence: TGTGCCAGCAGTGACCTTGGGACAGGGAGCACCTCACCCCTCCACTTT. This gives the protein CASSDLGTGSTSPLHF.